The 8 T cell receptor beta chains below come from one sample, sequenced in a study of shared clonotypes between healthy human individuals. Produced via immunoSEQ multiplex PCR; TCRdb's table is partial and in-frame only. The sample lists millions of clones; around 90% were seen once. What was sequenced was naive CD4+ T cells sorted from blood. Documented subset: CD45RA+ positively selected. The receptors were gathered from a man younger than 35 in good health.

The chain combines TRBV14 with TRBJ2-3, with 8 nucleotides matching TRBD1. The CDR3 is 15 residues long. After removal of 4 bases from V and 5 bases from J, the junction contained 8 bases not matched to a gene. Germline CDR1 reads SGHDN; CDR2 reads FVKESK. Written as DNA, the CDR3 is TGTGCCAGCAGCCCGACAGGGGAGAGGAAAGATACGCAGTATTTT. It specifies CASSPTGERKDTQYF.

This clone came up a few times. The chain is built from TRBV18 and TRBJ1-1; 8 bases map to TRBD1. Looked up from germline, CDR1 is KGHSH and CDR2 is LQKENI. The J segment lost 5 bases and the V segment lost 4 bases, leaving 3 bases of the junction unmatched. The CDR3 runs 13 residues. The CDR3 nucleotides are TGTGCCAGCTCACGAGACAGGGGAACTGAAGCTTTCTTT. It is translated as CASSRDRGTEAFF. The whole variable domain, filled in from reference TRBV18 and TRBJ1-1, reads NAGVMQNPRHLVRRRGQEARLRCSPMKGHSHVYWYRQLPEEGLKFMVYLQKENIIDESGMPKERFSAEFPKEGPSILRIQQVVRGDSAAYFCASSRDRGTEAFFGQGTRLTVV.

The rearrangement links TRBV11-2 to TRBJ2-5; D is unclear. V dropped 0 bases and J dropped 5 bases, with 13 bases sitting between them. Germline loops: CDR1 SGHAT, CDR2 FQNNGV. This CDR3 is built from 15 residues. CDR3 sequence reads: CASSLEGGPGETQYF. The CDR3 DNA reads as TGTGCCAGCAGCTTAGAAGGTGGCCCTGGGGAGACCCAGTACTTC.

The chain links TRBV5-1 to TRBJ1-1; D not certain. This CDR3 comprises 16 residues. The ends were cut back, 6 bases at V and 1 base at J, with 19 bases in the middle. Germline-derived CDR1 and CDR2 are SGHRS and YFSETQ. In DNA, the CDR3 is TGCGCCAGCACCAACCCCTCAGGCAGAACGAACACTGAAGCTTTCTTT. It yields the protein CASTNPSGRTNTEAFF.

This clone was recorded only once. V usage is TRBV14 and J usage is TRBJ2-5, with 9 bases fitting TRBD2. Germline assignment: CDR1 SGHDN and CDR2 FVKESK. V shed 0 bases, J shed 4 bases, and the junction held 9 bases outside the gene matches. The CDR3 extends over 17 amino acids. The CDR3 loop is CASSQEVLAGTGETQYF. CDR3 nucleotide sequence: TGTGCCAGCAGCCAAGAAGTTCTAGCGGGGACTGGAGAGACCCAGTACTTC.

In this sample, this clone turned up a few times. The sample carries other DNA sequences with the same CDR3. The V call is TRBV18, the J call TRBJ1-6; the D gene is possibly TRBD1 (5 bases). Germline-derived CDR1 and CDR2 are KGHSH and LQKENI. The CDR3 extends over 13 amino acids. Trimming stripped 2 bases from V and 6 bases from J, with 5 bases between. DNA for the CDR3: TGTGCCAGCTCACCAGACAGTAATTCACCCCTCCACTTT. Amino acids: CASSPDSNSPLHF.

The chain links TRBV10-3 to TRBJ2-2; tentative D call: TRBD2 (6 bases). Germline loops: CDR1 ENHRY, CDR2 SYGVKD. This CDR3 comprises 15 residues. The V end was cut by 6 bases, the J end by 4 bases, with 15 bases between. The CDR3: CAIRSIGTPTGELFF. CDR3 bases: TGTGCCATCAGGAGTATAGGGACTCCCACCGGGGAGCTGTTTTTT.

The gene calls are TRBV30 and TRBJ2-7; D is unclear. CDR1 GTSNPN and CDR2 SVGIG come from the germline V gene (reference sequence). With 7 bases removed from V and 0 bases from J, the gap between germline ends came to 7 bases. The length of the CDR3 is 11 residues. CDR3 sequence (DNA): TGTGCCTCAGGCCCCTCCTACGAGCAGTACTTC. The encoded protein is CASGPSYEQYF. Together with reference TRBV30 and TRBJ2-7, the CDR3 gives the full variable domain: SQTIHQWPATLVQPVGSPLSLECTVEGTSNPNLYWYRQAAGRGLQLLFYSVGIGQISSEVPQNLSASRPQDRQFILSSKKLLLSDSGFYLCASGPSYEQYFGPGTRLTVT.